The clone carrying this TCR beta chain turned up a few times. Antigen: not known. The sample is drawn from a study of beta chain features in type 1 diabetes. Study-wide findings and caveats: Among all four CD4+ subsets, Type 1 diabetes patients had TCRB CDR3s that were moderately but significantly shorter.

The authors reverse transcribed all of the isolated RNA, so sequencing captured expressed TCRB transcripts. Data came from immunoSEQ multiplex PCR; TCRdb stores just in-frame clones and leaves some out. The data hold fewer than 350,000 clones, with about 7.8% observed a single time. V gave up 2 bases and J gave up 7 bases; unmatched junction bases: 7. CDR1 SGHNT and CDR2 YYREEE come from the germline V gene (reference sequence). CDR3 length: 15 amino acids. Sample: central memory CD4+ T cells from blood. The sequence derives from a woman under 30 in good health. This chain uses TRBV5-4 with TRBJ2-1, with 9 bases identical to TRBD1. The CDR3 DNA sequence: TGTGCCAGCAGCTTTTGGGACAGGGCCTCAAATGAGCAGTTCTTC. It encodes CASSFWDRASNEQFF.